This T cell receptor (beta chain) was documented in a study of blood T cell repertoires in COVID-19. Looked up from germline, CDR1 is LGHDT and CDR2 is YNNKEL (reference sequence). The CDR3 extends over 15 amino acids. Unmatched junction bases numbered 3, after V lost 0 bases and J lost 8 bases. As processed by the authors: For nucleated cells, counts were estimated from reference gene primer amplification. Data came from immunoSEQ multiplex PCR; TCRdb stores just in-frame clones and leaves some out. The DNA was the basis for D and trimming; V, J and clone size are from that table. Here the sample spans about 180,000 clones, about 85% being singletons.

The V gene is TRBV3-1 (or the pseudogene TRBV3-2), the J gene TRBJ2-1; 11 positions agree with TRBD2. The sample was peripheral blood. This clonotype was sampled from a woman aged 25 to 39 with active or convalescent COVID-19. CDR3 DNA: TGTGCCAGCAGCCAAGATCGGACTAGCGGGTATGAGCAGTTCTTC. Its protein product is CASSQDRTSGYEQFF.